This TCR beta chain was retrieved from a study of cytomegalovirus exposure and HLA in healthy donors. Broader study findings: The study dropped some indistinguishable V segments, TRBV6-2 and TRBV6-3 among them. The study designated 160 or so TCR beta chains cytomegalovirus-associated. Most CMV-associated TCR beta chains appeared HLA-restricted in a later analysis. Later work associated fewer than 20,000 TCR beta sequences with HLA alleles at 0.05 false discovery rate.

The PCR ran on 60 Vbeta and 13 Jbeta primers. Profiling relied on immunoSEQ multiplex PCR, and the TCRdb table lists in-frame clones only, not all of them. The profile shows about 98,000 clones, 74% of them singletons. The germline CDR1 and CDR2 sequences are MNHNY and SVGAGI (reference sequence). This CDR3 comprises 16 residues. V lost 0 bases and J 2 bases, leaving 14 bases between the germline ends. This clone has more than one count but fewer than ten. As yet, its antigen is unknown. Sequencing input: PBMCs. The TCR comes from a male donor in good health and CMV-seronegative. This chain links TRBV6-6 with TRBJ2-7; possibly TRBD1 for D (5 bases). As DNA, the CDR3 is TGTGCCAGCAGTTACTCGAACCAGGACAAGCCCTACGAGCAGTACTTC. This sequence encodes CASSYSNQDKPYEQYF.